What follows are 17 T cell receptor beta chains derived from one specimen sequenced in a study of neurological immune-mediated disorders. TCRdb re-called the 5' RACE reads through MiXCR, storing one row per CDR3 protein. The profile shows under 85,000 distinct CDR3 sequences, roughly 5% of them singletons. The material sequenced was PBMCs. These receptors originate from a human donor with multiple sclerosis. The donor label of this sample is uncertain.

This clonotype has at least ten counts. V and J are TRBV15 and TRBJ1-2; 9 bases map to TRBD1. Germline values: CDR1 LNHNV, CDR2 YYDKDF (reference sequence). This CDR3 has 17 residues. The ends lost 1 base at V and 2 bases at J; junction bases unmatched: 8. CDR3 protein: CATSRARTGAGNYGYTF. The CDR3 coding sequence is TGTGCCACCAGCAGAGCTCGGACAGGGGCAGGGAACTATGGCTACACCTTC.

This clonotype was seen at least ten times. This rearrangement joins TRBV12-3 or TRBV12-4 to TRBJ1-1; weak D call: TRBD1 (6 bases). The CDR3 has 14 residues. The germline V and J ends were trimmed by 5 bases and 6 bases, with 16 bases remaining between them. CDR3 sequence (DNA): TGTGCCAGCAGTCCGACAGGACGGCTCTCTGAAGCTTTCTTT. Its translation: CASSPTGRLSEAFF.

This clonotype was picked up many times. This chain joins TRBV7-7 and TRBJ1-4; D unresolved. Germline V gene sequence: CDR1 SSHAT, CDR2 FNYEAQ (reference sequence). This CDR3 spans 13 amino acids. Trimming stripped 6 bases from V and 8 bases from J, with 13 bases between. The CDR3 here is CASREGRLEKLFF. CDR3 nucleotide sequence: TGTGCCAGCAGAGAAGGACGTCTCGAAAAACTGTTTTTT.

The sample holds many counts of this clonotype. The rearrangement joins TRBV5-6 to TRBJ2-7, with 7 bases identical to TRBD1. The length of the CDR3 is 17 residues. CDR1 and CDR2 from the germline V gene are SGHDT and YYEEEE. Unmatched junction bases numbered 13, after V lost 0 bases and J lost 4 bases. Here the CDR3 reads CASSLAVTGRGRYEQYF. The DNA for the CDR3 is TGTGCCAGCAGCTTGGCCGTGACTGGAAGGGGGCGATACGAGCAGTACTTC.

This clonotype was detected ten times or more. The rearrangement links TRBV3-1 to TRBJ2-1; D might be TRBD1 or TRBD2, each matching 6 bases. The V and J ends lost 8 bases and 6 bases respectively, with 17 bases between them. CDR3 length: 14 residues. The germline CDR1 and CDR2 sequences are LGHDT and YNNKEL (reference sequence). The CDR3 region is CASHGGIGGNEQFF. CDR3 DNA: TGTGCCAGCCACGGCGGGATAGGGGGCAATGAGCAGTTCTTC.

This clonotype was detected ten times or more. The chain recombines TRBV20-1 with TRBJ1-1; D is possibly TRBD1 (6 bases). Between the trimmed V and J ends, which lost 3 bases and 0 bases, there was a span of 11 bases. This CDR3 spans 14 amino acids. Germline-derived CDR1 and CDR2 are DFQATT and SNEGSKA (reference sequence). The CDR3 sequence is CSASKGGMNTEAFF. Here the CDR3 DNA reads TGCAGTGCTAGCAAAGGGGGGATGAACACTGAAGCTTTCTTT.

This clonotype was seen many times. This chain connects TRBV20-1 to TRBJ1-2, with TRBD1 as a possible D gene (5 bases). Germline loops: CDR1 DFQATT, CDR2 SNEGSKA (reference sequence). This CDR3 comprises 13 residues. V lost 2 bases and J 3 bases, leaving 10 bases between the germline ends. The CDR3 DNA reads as TGCAGTGCTAGACAGGGTGGTGACTATGGCTACACCTTC. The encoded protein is CSARQGGDYGYTF.

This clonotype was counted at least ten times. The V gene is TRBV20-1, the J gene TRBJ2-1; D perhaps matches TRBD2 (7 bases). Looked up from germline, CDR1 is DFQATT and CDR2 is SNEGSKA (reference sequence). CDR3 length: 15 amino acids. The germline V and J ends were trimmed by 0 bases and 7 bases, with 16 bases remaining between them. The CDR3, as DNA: TGCAGTGCTAGAGATGGGGGGGGCTCCGGGAATGAGCAGTTCTTC. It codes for CSARDGGGSGNEQFF.

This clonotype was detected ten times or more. CDR3 sequence (DNA): TGCAGTGCCCCGCTCCCCGGGGCGGAGTTCTACGAGCAGTACTTC. It yields the protein CSAPLPGAEFYEQYF. The chain is built from TRBV20-1 and TRBJ2-7; D possibly uses TRBD1 or TRBD2 (5 bases each). V dropped 6 bases and J dropped 3 bases, with 21 bases sitting between them. CDR1 and CDR2 from the germline V gene are DFQATT and SNEGSKA (reference sequence). The CDR3 spans 15 residues.

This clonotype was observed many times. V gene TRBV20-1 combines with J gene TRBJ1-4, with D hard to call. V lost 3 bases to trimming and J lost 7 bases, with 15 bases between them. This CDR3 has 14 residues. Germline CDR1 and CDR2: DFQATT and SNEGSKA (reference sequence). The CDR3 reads CSASRVIGGEKLFF. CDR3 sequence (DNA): TGCAGTGCTAGTCGGGTTATTGGTGGTGAAAAACTGTTTTTT.

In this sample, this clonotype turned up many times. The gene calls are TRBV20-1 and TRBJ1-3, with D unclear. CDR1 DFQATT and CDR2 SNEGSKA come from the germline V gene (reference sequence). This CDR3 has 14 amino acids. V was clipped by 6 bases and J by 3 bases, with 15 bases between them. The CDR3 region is CSALEEGFGNTIYF. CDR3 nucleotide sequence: TGCAGTGCCCTTGAAGAGGGTTTTGGAAACACCATATATTTT.

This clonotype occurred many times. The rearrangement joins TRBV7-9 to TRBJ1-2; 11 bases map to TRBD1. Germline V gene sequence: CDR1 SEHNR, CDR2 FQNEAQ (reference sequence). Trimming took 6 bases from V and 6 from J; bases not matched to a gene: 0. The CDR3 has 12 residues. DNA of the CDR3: TGTGCCAGCAGGGGACAGGGGGATGGCTACACCTTC. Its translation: CASRGQGDGYTF.

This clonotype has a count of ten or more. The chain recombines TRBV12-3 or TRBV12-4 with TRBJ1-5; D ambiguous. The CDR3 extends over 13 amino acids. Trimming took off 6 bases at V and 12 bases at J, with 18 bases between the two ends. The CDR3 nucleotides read TGTGCCAGCAGCACAGACTCCTCCCGAATCCAGCATTTT. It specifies CASSTDSSRIQHF.

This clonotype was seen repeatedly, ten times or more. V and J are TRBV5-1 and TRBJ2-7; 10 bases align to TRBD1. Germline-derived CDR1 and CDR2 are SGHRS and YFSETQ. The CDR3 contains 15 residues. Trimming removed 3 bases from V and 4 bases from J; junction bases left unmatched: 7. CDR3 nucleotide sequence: TGCGCCAGCAGCTACCGGGACAGGGGCGGGTACGAGCAGTACTTC. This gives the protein CASSYRDRGGYEQYF. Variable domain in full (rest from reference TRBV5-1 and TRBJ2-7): KAGVTQTPRYLIKTRGQQVTLSCSPISGHRSVSWYQQTPGQGLQFLFEYFSETQRNKGNFPGRFSGRQFSNSRSEMNVSTLELGDSALYLCASSYRDRGGYEQYFGPGTRLTVT.

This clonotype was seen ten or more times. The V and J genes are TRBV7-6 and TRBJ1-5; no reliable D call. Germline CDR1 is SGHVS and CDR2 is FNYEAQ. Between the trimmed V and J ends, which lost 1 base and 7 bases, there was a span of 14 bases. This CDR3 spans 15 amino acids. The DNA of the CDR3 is TGTGCCAGCAGCTTAGGGACCGGCAGTGGGCAGCCCCAGCATTTT. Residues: CASSLGTGSGQPQHF. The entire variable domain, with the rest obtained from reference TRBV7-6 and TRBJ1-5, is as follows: GAGVSQSPRYKVTKRGQDVALRCDPISGHVSLYWYRQALGQGPEFLTYFNYEAQQDKSGLPNDRFSAERPEGSISTLTIQRTEQRDSAMYRCASSLGTGSGQPQHFGDGTRLSIL.

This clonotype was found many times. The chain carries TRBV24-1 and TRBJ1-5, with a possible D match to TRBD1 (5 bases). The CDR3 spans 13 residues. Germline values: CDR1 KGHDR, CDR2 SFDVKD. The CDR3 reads CARIRDSNQPQHF. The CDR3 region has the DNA TGTGCGAGGATCAGGGATAGCAATCAGCCCCAGCATTTT.

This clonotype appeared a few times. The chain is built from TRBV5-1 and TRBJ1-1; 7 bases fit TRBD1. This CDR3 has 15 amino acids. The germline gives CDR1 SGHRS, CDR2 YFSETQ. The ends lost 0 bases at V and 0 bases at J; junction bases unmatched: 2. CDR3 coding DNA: TGCGCCAGCAGCTTGGAACAGGGGTTGAACACTGAAGCTTTCTTT. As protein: CASSLEQGLNTEAFF.